The clone carrying this T cell receptor (beta chain) showed up just a few times. From germline, CDR1 is SEHNR and CDR2 FQNEAQ (reference sequence). Germline trimming cut 3 bases from V and 3 bases from J; bases unmatched to any gene: 15. CDR3 length: 18 amino acids. The record originates from a study of shared clonotypes between healthy human individuals. The method was immunoSEQ multiplex PCR; TCRdb's version includes in-frame clones alone and lacks a portion of them. Counted here are hundreds of thousands of clones, roughly four fifths occurring once; the ten biggest clones make up around 12%. The TCR sequence derives from a woman in her 40s in good health. Some clones in this sample may be carry-over from other donors' samples. The specimen sequenced was PBMCs. The genes are TRBV7-9 and TRBJ2-3; 7 bases match TRBD2. The CDR3 sequence: CASSLSILGGSMTDTQYF. In DNA form, the CDR3 reads TGTGCCAGCAGCTTGTCAATACTTGGCGGGAGTATGACAGATACGCAGTATTTT.